The clone carrying this T cell receptor beta chain was seen only a few times. Its antigen is unidentified. As TCR cDNA was made by 5'RACE template switching, a universal primer site and UMIs were added. Using its own MiXCR run on the 5' RACE reads, TCRdb lists one record per CDR3 protein. Among roughly 74,000 distinct CDR3 sequences listed, more than 5.5% were seen once. The J segment lost 8 bases and the V segment lost 4 bases, leaving 6 bases of the junction unmatched. The germline CDR1 and CDR2 sequences are SGHNT and YYREEE (reference sequence). This CDR3 spans 14 amino acids. The data were taken from a study of T cells after yellow fever vaccination. The study's findings and limits: Faster peaking, at day 5 versus 15, marked a secondary response that was weaker.

The rearrangement uses TRBV5-4 and TRBJ1-6, with TRBD1 matching over 7 bases. This sample comprised CD8+ T cells sorted from PBMCs, obtained about 5 days after the first yellow fever vaccination. The receptor was derived from a man younger than 35 who received the YFV17D yellow fever vaccine. The DNA of the CDR3 is TGTGCCAGCAGCATGACAGGGATCCATTCACCCCTCCACTTT. Protein: CASSMTGIHSPLHF.